The 23 T cell receptor beta chains presented below share a single source sample, sequenced in a study of blood T cells in healthy people across ages. With a J-beta primer mix and a sample-barcoded 5' primer, a second PCR ran 7 to 11 cycles. A single record per CDR3 protein comes from TCRdb applying MiXCR to the 5' RACE reads. The table has about 1.1 million distinct CDR3 sequences, less than 45% seen once. Sequencing used blood. Receptors were obtained from a man between 18 and 29 years old in good health.

About this clonotype itself: The junction departs from the called germline gene at one end, perhaps through a read error. V and J are TRBV29-1 and TRBJ1-1, with 8 bases matching TRBD1. Per the germline V gene, CDR1 is SQVTM and CDR2 is ANQGSEA. This CDR3 spans 13 amino acids. Here the CDR3 reads CSAMTGESTEVFF. CDR3 in DNA: TGCAGCGCCATGACAGGGGAGAGCACTGAAGTTTTCTTT.

Comment on this clonotype: This may come from a read error, since a much larger clone is one base off. The chain couples TRBV7-9 to TRBJ2-1; the D gene is possibly TRBD1 (6 bases). V was pared by 4 bases and J by 10 bases, with 20 bases between. This CDR3 spans 15 amino acids. Germline V gene sequence: CDR1 SEHNR, CDR2 FQNEAQ (reference sequence). The DNA of the CDR3 is TGTGCCAGCAGCTACCAACAGGGAAGCTCCTACGAGCAGTTCTTC. This translates into CASSYQQGSSYEQFF. The full variable domain, with the rest looked up from reference TRBV7-9 and TRBJ2-1, is DTGVSQNPRHKITKRGQNVTFRCDPISEHNRLYWYRQTLGQGPEFLTYFQNEAQLEKSRLLSDRFSAERPKGSFSTLEIQRTEQGDSAMYLCASSYQQGSSYEQFFGPGTRLTVL.

This clonotype was counted only a few times. The rearrangement links TRBV6-1 to TRBJ2-1, with TRBD1 as a possible D gene (6 bases). V dropped 7 bases and J dropped 9 bases, with 13 bases sitting between them. Germline V gene lookup returns CDR1 MNHNS and CDR2 SASEGT. This CDR3 has 12 amino acids. Here the CDR3 reads CASTQGIGEQFF. The CDR3 nucleotides read TGTGCCAGCACTCAGGGGATCGGTGAGCAGTTCTTC.

This clonotype was picked up a small number of times. The chain combines TRBV4-3 with TRBJ1-1, with TRBD1 as a possible D gene (5 bases). Trimming cost V 0 bases and J 11 bases, with 16 bases left between them. Germline values: CDR1 LGHNA, CDR2 YSLEER. This CDR3 is 14 amino acids long. This CDR3 is CASSQDQGGTWAFF. The CDR3 DNA reads TGCGCCAGCAGCCAAGATCAGGGAGGGACGTGGGCTTTCTTT.

This clonotype has just a few counts. In nucleotides, the CDR3 is TGTGCCAGCAGTACCCGGGGGGCTGGGACTGAAGCTTTCTTT. It encodes CASSTRGAGTEAFF. The chain couples TRBV6-6 to TRBJ1-1; possibly TRBD1 for D (6 bases). V shed 5 bases and J shed 5 bases, with 15 bases lying between them. Germline values: CDR1 MNHNY, CDR2 SVGAGI (reference sequence). The CDR3 length is 14 residues.

This rearrangement joins TRBV7-9 to TRBJ2-2; D call uncertain. Between the trimmed V and J ends, which lost 7 bases and 3 bases, there was a span of 6 bases. The CDR3 has 12 amino acids. Germline V gene lookup returns CDR1 SEHNR and CDR2 FQNEAQ (reference sequence). The CDR3 loop is CASNIDTGELFF. The CDR3 DNA is TGTGCCAGCAACATTGACACCGGGGAGCTGTTTTTT.

The table lists this clonotype with a few counts. J is TRBJ2-3 and V is TRBV5-1, with 11 nucleotides matching TRBD2. This CDR3 contains 16 residues. V shed 0 bases and J 2 bases; nucleotides not matched to a gene: 2. CDR1 is SGHRS and CDR2 is YFSETQ in the germline V gene. The CDR3 is CASSLEGLAATDTQYF. CDR3 DNA sequence: TGCGCCAGCAGCTTGGAGGGACTAGCGGCCACAGATACGCAGTATTTT.

Ten or more counts support this clonotype. The genes are TRBV15 and TRBJ2-3, with D possibly being TRBD1 or TRBD2 (5 bases each). Trimming left V 1 base short and J 3 bases short, with 17 bases between. This CDR3 is 17 amino acids long. Per the germline V gene, CDR1 is LNHNV and CDR2 is YYDKDF (reference sequence). The CDR3, as DNA: TGTGCCACCAGCAGAGTGGGGACCAACCCACTTACAGATACGCAGTATTTT. It translates to CATSRVGTNPLTDTQYF.

The table lists this clonotype with a few counts. V usage is TRBV30 and J usage is TRBJ1-1, with D unclear. CDR1 and CDR2 from the germline V gene are GTSNPN and SVGIG (reference sequence). The CDR3 has 14 amino acids. Trimming took 0 bases from V and 3 from J, leaving 11 bases between them. CDR3 loop: CAWSVLPSYTEAFF. In DNA form, the CDR3 reads TGTGCCTGGAGTGTTCTTCCTTCGTACACTGAAGCTTTCTTT. The full variable domain, in which reference TRBV30 and TRBJ1-1 provide the parts outside the CDR3, is SQTIHQWPATLVQPVGSPLSLECTVEGTSNPNLYWYRQAAGRGLQLLFYSVGIGQISSEVPQNLSASRPQDRQFILSSKKLLLSDSGFYLCAWSVLPSYTEAFFGQGTRLTVV.

J is TRBJ1-1 and V is TRBV7-9; 8 positions match TRBD1. This CDR3 has 16 amino acids. Trimming at V came to 1 base and at J to 1 base, leaving 5 bases not matched to a gene. In germline, CDR1 is SEHNR, CDR2 FQNEAQ (reference sequence). The DNA of the CDR3 is TGTGCCAGCAGCTTAGGGAGACAGGGGCAGAACACTGAAGCTTTCTTT. Residues: CASSLGRQGQNTEAFF.

J is TRBJ2-5 and V is TRBV20-1, with D perhaps being TRBD1 or TRBD2 (5 bases each). Trimming left V 4 bases short and J 11 bases short, with 20 bases between. Germline values: CDR1 DFQATT, CDR2 SNEGSKA (reference sequence). The CDR3 covers 13 residues. The CDR3 here is CSATPTGIGEQYF. DNA of the CDR3: TGCAGTGCTACCCCAACAGGAATAGGGGAGCAGTACTTC.

This clonotype appeared a few times. This rearrangement joins TRBV5-1 to TRBJ2-1; no clear D gene. The V gene's germline CDR1 is SGHRS and CDR2 YFSETQ. The germline V and J ends were trimmed by 1 base and 2 bases, with 7 bases remaining between them. This CDR3 region has 14 residues. The DNA of the CDR3 is TGCGCCAGCAGCTTGTCAGTTCCCTACAATGAGCAGTTCTTC. Protein product: CASSLSVPYNEQFF.

V and J are TRBV4-1 and TRBJ2-5, with a tentative D call TRBD1 (6 bases). This CDR3 spans 15 amino acids. CDR1 and CDR2 from the germline V gene are MGHRA and YSYEKL. V lost 1 base, J lost 1 base, and 10 bases lay in between. CDR3 loop: CASSQVLTGQETQYF. The CDR3 coding sequence is TGCGCCAGCAGCCAAGTCCTGACAGGCCAAGAGACCCAGTACTTC.

This clonotype has a single count. The chain links TRBV20-1 to TRBJ1-4; 7 bases map to TRBD1. Unmatched junction bases numbered 19, after V lost 0 bases and J lost 0 bases. The V gene's germline CDR1 is DFQATT and CDR2 SNEGSKA (reference sequence). The CDR3 runs 21 residues. In nucleotides, the CDR3 is TGCAGTGCTAGAGACCCCAGTACCCGGGACAGAAGAGTTGCAACTAATGAAAAACTGTTTTTT. Translation: CSARDPSTRDRRVATNEKLFF.

The chain carries TRBV5-1 and TRBJ2-3; D not certain. CDR1 SGHRS and CDR2 YFSETQ come from the germline V gene. V gave up 0 bases and J gave up 2 bases, with 10 bases separating them. CDR3 size: 15 residues. CDR3 bases: TGCGCCAGCAGCTTGGCTGCGGCAGACACAGATACGCAGTATTTT. This encodes CASSLAAADTDTQYF.

This clonotype was observed a handful of times. The chain carries TRBV6-2 or TRBV6-3 and TRBJ1-1, with D hard to call. Germline V lookup: CDR1 MNHEY, CDR2 SVGEGT. Trimming pared 5 bases from V and 0 bases from J, leaving 13 bases between. CDR3 length: 15 residues. The CDR3 DNA reads as TGTGCCAGCAGTCCCCGTGTCCGAGTGAACACTGAAGCTTTCTTT. Protein sequence: CASSPRVRVNTEAFF.

The CDR3 DNA reads TGCGCCAGCAGCCCCCTGAAGGGGTTGCGTTCAGATACGCAGTATTTT. Translating gives CASSPLKGLRSDTQYF. This rearrangement joins TRBV5-1 to TRBJ2-3; possibly TRBD1 for D (5 bases). Germline-derived CDR1 and CDR2 are SGHRS and YFSETQ. The CDR3 is 16 residues long. V lost 4 bases to trimming and J lost 4 bases, with 19 bases between them.

This clonotype occurred a few times. CDR3 in amino acids: CAIKIGWELGEQFF. DNA of the CDR3: TGTGCCATTAAAATTGGGTGGGAATTGGGTGAGCAGTTCTTC. The chain employs TRBV12-3 or TRBV12-4 and TRBJ2-1; no clear D. Trimming shortened V by 10 bases and J by 9 bases, and 22 bases separated the two germline ends. The length of the CDR3 is 14 residues.

This clonotype was counted between two and nine times. The genes are TRBV12-3 or TRBV12-4 and TRBJ1-5, with TRBD1 identical over 8 bases. The CDR3 spans 14 residues. After removal of 3 bases from V and 4 bases from J, the junction contained 2 bases not matched to a gene. The CDR3 DNA reads as TGTGCCAGCAGTTTCAACAGGGGGAATCAGCCCCAGCATTTT. Translation gives CASSFNRGNQPQHF.

V gene TRBV4-3 combines with J gene TRBJ2-3, with 9 nucleotides matching TRBD2. The CDR3 contains 20 residues. The germline gives CDR1 LGHNA, CDR2 YSLEER. V shed 0 bases and J 0 bases; nucleotides not matched to a gene: 13. CDR3 in amino acids: CASSQDPPSGTTTSTDTQYF. The CDR3 DNA sequence: TGCGCCAGCAGCCAAGATCCCCCTAGCGGGACAACTACTAGCACAGATACGCAGTATTTT.

The sample holds a few counts of this clonotype. This chain uses TRBV27 with TRBJ1-5, with 8 bases matching TRBD1. Germline V CDR1 and CDR2: MNHEY, SMNVEV (reference sequence). The CDR3 runs 17 residues. The trim removed 2 bases at V and 0 bases at J, leaving 6 bases unmatched. CDR3: CASSLRGQAYSNQPQHF. CDR3 DNA: TGTGCCAGCAGTTTACGGGGACAGGCCTATAGCAATCAGCCCCAGCATTTT.

This clonotype has a handful of counts. The CDR3 DNA follows: TGCAGTGCTAGAGATGGGGGCGATCAGCCCCAGCATTTT. Residues: CSARDGGDQPQHF. V usage is TRBV20-1 and J usage is TRBJ1-5, with TRBD1 as a possible D gene (6 bases). This CDR3 has 13 amino acids. Germline loops: CDR1 DFQATT, CDR2 SNEGSKA (reference sequence). V was cut by 0 bases and J by 5 bases, with 8 bases left in between.

The chain employs TRBV10-3 and TRBJ1-2, with a possible D match to TRBD1 (6 bases). Per the germline V gene, CDR1 is ENHRY and CDR2 is SYGVKD. Trimming removed 6 bases at V and 4 bases at J, with 15 bases between. This CDR3 contains 14 residues. This chain's CDR3 is CAISASTGRYGYTF. The CDR3 nucleotides are TGTGCCATCAGCGCTTCGACAGGCCGCTATGGCTACACCTTC.